The rows below give T cell receptor beta chains drawn from one sample of a study of blood T cell repertoires in COVID-19. Sequencing was performed with immunoSEQ multiplex PCR; in TCRdb, only in-frame clones are kept and a portion is missing. The profile shows about 150,000 clones, under 90% of them singletons. The sequencing input was PBMCs or T cells enriched from blood (not recorded which). Source of these receptors: a man aged 50 or older who had recovered from COVID-19. Both conserved end residues are part of each CDR3. A D gene is named only where the DNA matches it firmly. Clone sizes are given selectively: once, few, many, or a class where the clone is expanded.

clone size | D gene | J gene | V gene | CDR3 DNA | CDR3 protein
NA | TRBD1 | TRBJ2-1 | TRBV5-1 | TGCGCCAGCAGCTTGTCAACAGGGGTAAATGAGCAGTTCTTC | CASSLSTGVNEQFF
NA | NA | TRBJ2-7 | TRBV10-3 | TGTGCCATCAGTGACAGGTCCTACGAGCAGTACTTC | CAISDRSYEQYF
once | TRBD1 | TRBJ1-5 | TRBV5-1 | TGCGCCAGCAGCCCCGGGACAGTCAATCAGCCCCAGCATTTT | CASSPGTVNQPQHF
NA | TRBD2 | TRBJ2-5 | TRBV30 | TGTGCCTGGACCAAAGGACTAGGGGAAGAGACCCAGTACTTC | CAWTKGLGEETQYF
NA | NA | TRBJ2-3 | TRBV11-2 | TGTGCCAGCAGCGACAATAGGTATACGCAGTATTTT | CASSDNRYTQYF
NA | NA | TRBJ1-6 | TRBV7-6 | TGTGCCAGCAGCTTAGGCACAGGCCCACCTAATTCACCCCTCCACTTT | CASSLGTGPPNSPLHF
NA | NA | TRBJ1-1 | TRBV7-8 | TGTGCCAGCAGCTTAGAAAGGCGGGGCACTGAAGCTTTCTTT | CASSLERRGTEAFF
few | TRBD2 | TRBJ2-1 | TRBV6-1 | TGTGCCAGCAGTGAAGAGACAGCGGGGGGATATGAGCAGTTCTTC | CASSEETAGGYEQFF
once | NA | TRBJ2-2 | TRBV4-2 | TGTGCCAGCAGCCACGGCGGGACGAACACCGGGGAGCTGTTTTTT | CASSHGGTNTGELFF
NA | NA | TRBJ1-4 | TRBV6-7 | TGTGCCAGCAGTTACTCGGACAGAAACAATGAAAAACTGTTTTTT | CASSYSDRNNEKLFF
NA | TRBD1 | TRBJ2-7 | TRBV5-5 | TGTGCCAGCAGCTTGGTACAGGGGGCGGGAGAGCAGTACTTC | CASSLVQGAGEQYF
NA | TRBD1 | TRBJ1-4 | TRBV2 | TGTGCCAGCAGACAGGGGGCGAGAGGAGAAAAACTGTTTTTT | CASRQGARGEKLFF
NA | NA | TRBJ1-5 | TRBV6-5 | TGTGCCAGCACCCAAGACAGCAGCAATCAGCCCCAGCATTTT | CASTQDSSNQPQHF
NA | TRBD1 | TRBJ1-2 | TRBV6-5 | TGTGCCAGCAGTTACAAGTCAGGGGGATATGGCTACACCTTC | CASSYKSGGYGYTF
NA | NA | TRBJ2-7 | TRBV4-3 | TGCGCCAGCAGCCAAGACGGGGGACCCTACGAGCAGTACTTC | CASSQDGGPYEQYF
NA | TRBD1 | TRBJ1-2 | TRBV2 | TGTGCCAGCAGAACAAGGACAGGGGGCTATGGCTACACCTTC | CASRTRTGGYGYTF
NA | NA | TRBJ2-7 | TRBV27 | TGTGCCAGCAGTTTATCCACAGGGGGAGGGTCCTACGAGCAGTACTTC | CASSLSTGGGSYEQYF
NA | TRBD1 | TRBJ2-2 | TRBV7-8 | TGTGCCAGCAGCTTAGAATTCTGGGGACAGACCCGCGGCGGGGAGCTGTTTTTT | CASSLEFWGQTRGGELFF
NA | TRBD1 | TRBJ2-1 | TRBV19 | TGTGCCAGTAGTAAGGACAGGGTCAATGAGCAGTTCTTC | CASSKDRVNEQFF
NA | TRBD1 | TRBJ1-5 | TRBV5-4 | TGTGCCAGCAGCTTGTGGGGACAGGGGGCTGGTCAGCCCCAGCATTTT | CASSLWGQGAGQPQHF
NA | TRBD1 | TRBJ2-7 | TRBV19 | TGTGCCAGTAGTTCTGATACAGGGGCCTACGAGCAGTACTTC | CASSSDTGAYEQYF
few | TRBD1 | TRBJ2-7 | TRBV5-1 | TGCGCCAGCAGCTACGGGACAGGGGGCTACGAGCAGTACTTC | CASSYGTGGYEQYF
NA | NA | TRBJ1-1 | TRBV19 | TGTGCCAGTGAGGGTATTGTCGCTGAAGCTTTCTTT | CASEGIVAEAFF
NA | NA | TRBJ2-1 | TRBV9 | TGTGCCAGCAGCGTAGGATCCGGGGGACCTTACAATGAGCAGTTCTTC | CASSVGSGGPYNEQFF
NA | NA | TRBJ2-5 | TRBV4-1 | TGCGCCAGCAGCGGCCGACGTGACGGCAGGCAAGAGACCCAGTACTTC | CASSGRRDGRQETQYF
NA | NA | TRBJ2-1 | TRBV12-3/TRBV12-4 | TGTGCCAGCAGTCCCGACAATGAGCAGTTCTTC | CASSPDNEQFF
NA | NA | TRBJ2-6 | TRBV13 | TGTGCCAGCAGCACTCAAAACTCTGGGGCCAACGTCCTGACTTTC | CASSTQNSGANVLTF
once | NA | TRBJ1-5 | TRBV7-9 | TGTGCCAGCAGCTTAGATATCAGCAATCAGCCCCAGCATTTT | CASSLDISNQPQHF
NA | TRBD2 | TRBJ2-7 | TRBV18 | TGTGCCAGCTCACCGACTAGCGTCGAGCAGTACTTC | CASSPTSVEQYF
NA | TRBD1 | TRBJ1-6 | TRBV5-4 | TGTGCCAGCAGCCTCAACACAGGGGGCGTAACTTCACCCCTCCACTTT | CASSLNTGGVTSPLHF
NA | TRBD1 | TRBJ2-1 | TRBV7-9 | TGTGCCAGCAACTTTCGACAGGGACGGCCAGTCCATGAGCAGTTCTTC | CASNFRQGRPVHEQFF
NA | NA | TRBJ1-3 | TRBV7-2 | TGTGCCAGCAGCTTAAGTCCAGGGGAGGGAAACACCATATATTTT | CASSLSPGEGNTIYF
NA | TRBD2 | TRBJ2-1 | TRBV5-1 | TGCGCCAGCAGCTTGGGGACTAGCGGGGGGGCCATCAATGAGCAGTTCTTC | CASSLGTSGGAINEQFF
NA | NA | TRBJ1-2 | TRBV2 | TGTGCCAGCGGAGTTCCCGCGGGGGTGGGCTACACCTTC | CASGVPAGVGYTF
NA | NA | TRBJ2-7 | TRBV6-5 | TGTGCCAGCACCTTAACCCGGGGCGAGCAGTACTTC | CASTLTRGEQYF
NA | TRBD1 | TRBJ1-1 | TRBV29-1 | TGCAGCGCGACAGGGTCTTTTCGCGCTGAAGCTTTCTTT | CSATGSFRAEAFF
NA | NA | TRBJ1-3 | TRBV5-1 | TGCGCCAGCAGCTTGGCGGACACGCTCTCTGGAAACACCATATATTTT | CASSLADTLSGNTIYF
NA | TRBD1 | TRBJ2-3 | TRBV6-5 | TGTGCCAGCAGTTTACAGGGGAGTACGCAGTATTTT | CASSLQGSTQYF
NA | NA | TRBJ2-2 | TRBV7-9 | TGTGCCAGCAGCTCGCCCGGGGGCGGGGGAGCGAACACCGGGGAGCTGTTTTTT | CASSSPGGGGANTGELFF